This T cell receptor beta chain was identified in a study of cytomegalovirus exposure and HLA in healthy donors. The CDR3 spans 13 residues. V was cut by 6 bases and J by 2 bases, with 10 bases left in between. Per the germline V gene, CDR1 is MNHEY and CDR2 is SVGAGI. For this clone: Antigen: not known.

General observations from the study: Several top significant clusters appeared, in a later analysis, to be linked to common viral pathogens. The listing of 150 or so TCR beta chains classed them as cytomegalovirus-associated. Beyond CMV serostatus, there was no information to go on about immune exposure.

Primers for the PCR totalled 60 Vbeta and 13 Jbeta. Sequencing used immunoSEQ multiplex PCR; TCRdb keeps in-frame clones, though not all of them. The sample contains around 140,000 clones, 78% of which appear only once. What was sequenced was PBMCs. This chain uses TRBV6-5 with TRBJ2-5; tentative D call: TRBD1 (6 bases). This receptor was identified in a woman aged 18-35 years in good health and CMV-seropositive. The CDR3, as DNA: TGTGCCAGCAGCTGGACAGTGCAAGAGACCCAGTACTTC. As protein: CASSWTVQETQYF.